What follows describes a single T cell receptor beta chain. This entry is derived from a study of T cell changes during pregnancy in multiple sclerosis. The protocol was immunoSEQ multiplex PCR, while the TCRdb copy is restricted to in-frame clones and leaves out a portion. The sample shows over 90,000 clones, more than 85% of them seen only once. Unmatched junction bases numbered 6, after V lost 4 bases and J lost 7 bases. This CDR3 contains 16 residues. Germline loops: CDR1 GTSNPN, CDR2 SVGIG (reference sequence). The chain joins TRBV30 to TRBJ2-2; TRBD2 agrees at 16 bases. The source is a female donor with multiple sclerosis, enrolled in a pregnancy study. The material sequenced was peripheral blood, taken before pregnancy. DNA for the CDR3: TGTGCCTGGACCGGGACTAGCGGGAGGGCGGGCGGGGAGCTGTTTTTT. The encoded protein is CAWTGTSGRAGGELFF.